This TCR beta chain was sequenced during a study of blood T cell repertoires in COVID-19. For the study at large: Sites across the United States, Italy and Spain contributed samples from acute and convalescent COVID-19. Sources were T cells, B-cell-depleted T cells, or PBMCs; the material itself was cDNA or gDNA.

In the authors' methods: By means of reference gene primer amplification, nucleated cell counts were estimated. The method was immunoSEQ multiplex PCR; TCRdb's version includes in-frame clones alone and lacks a portion of them. V, J and clone size reflect that table, while D and trimming were determined from the DNA. This sample carries some 300,000 clones, about 87% of them seen once, and the ten largest clones take 6.9%. The TCR comes from a woman aged 25 to 39 who had recovered from COVID-19. The sequencing sample was made of peripheral blood.

Here the CDR3 DNA reads TGTGCCAGCAGCGCGTGGGGGACTAGCGGGGGTTACGAGCAGTACTTC. As protein: CASSAWGTSGGYEQYF. The chain uses TRBV9 and TRBJ2-7; 14 bases map to TRBD2. Germline V gene sequence: CDR1 SGDLS, CDR2 YYNGEE. The CDR3 runs to 16 residues. Trimming took 3 bases from V and 4 from J; bases not matched to a gene: 6.